This record concerns one T cell receptor (beta chain) sequence. Its antigen is not known. Ophthalmopathy patients showed a Clinical Activity Score of at least 3, NOSPECS grade of at least 4 and duration under 3 months. PBMCs came from more than 8.5 ml fresh peripheral blood. Germline V gives CDR1 KGHSH, CDR2 LQKENI. The CDR3 has 14 residues. V lost 2 bases to trimming and J lost 3 bases, with 10 bases between them. This record belongs to a study of T cells in Graves' hyperthyroidism and ophthalmopathy. Study conclusions and caveats: With a median lead of about six months before onset, the model predicted ophthalmopathy.

RNA transcripts provided the source from which TCR beta CDR3 regions were amplified. Primed by the HTBI set, a first-round RT-PCR was run on the TCR CDR3. TCRdb recomputed calls from the multiplex PCR reads with MiXCR, one row per CDR3 protein. Of 490,000 or so distinct CDR3 sequences listed, about 22% were seen once; the top ten hold approximately 54%. The sequence derives from a woman in her 70s with Graves' ophthalmopathy. The sample consisted of blood. The V call is TRBV18, the J call TRBJ1-1, with D hard to call. DNA for the CDR3: TGTGCCAGCTCACCAGAAATCGTGGACACTGAAGCTTTCTTT. It translates to CASSPEIVDTEAFF.